The 32 T cell receptor beta chains given below trace back to one sample, sequenced in a study of T cells in Graves' hyperthyroidism and ophthalmopathy. Amplification targeted TCR beta CDR3 regions from RNA transcripts. The primer set for the first-round RT-PCR of the TCR CDR3 was HTBI. Via MiXCR, TCRdb re-called the multiplex PCR reads, giving one row per CDR3 protein. Among about 270,000 distinct CDR3 sequences listed, 20% to 30% were seen once. Sequenced material: blood. These TCRs come from a man aged 35 to 55 with Graves' hyperthyroidism that later progressed to Graves' ophthalmopathy.

Many counts were recorded for this clonotype. J is TRBJ2-4 and V is TRBV6-5; 9 bases line up with TRBD1. V lost 6 bases to trimming and J lost 7 bases; unmatched junction nucleotides: 10. CDR1 MNHEY and CDR2 SVGAGI come from the germline V gene. The CDR3 is 15 residues long. Written as DNA, the CDR3 is TGTGCCAGCAGCCCCTATGGGACAGGGTGGAACATTCAGTACTTC. As protein: CASSPYGTGWNIQYF.

The table lists this clonotype with many counts. The CDR3 is CASRVSDTQYF. The CDR3 DNA reads TGTGCCAGCAGAGTTTCCGATACGCAGTATTTT. V gene TRBV12-3 or TRBV12-4 combines with J gene TRBJ2-3; D remains ambiguous. Trimming left V 6 bases short and J 6 bases short, with 7 bases between. There are 11 residues in the CDR3.

This clonotype has a count of ten or more. The rearrangement links TRBV7-9 to TRBJ1-2, with TRBD1 as a possible D gene (5 bases). The CDR3 totals 13 residues. Trimming left V 5 bases short and J 7 bases short, with 14 bases between. Germline CDR1 SEHNR, CDR2 FQNEAQ (reference sequence). The CDR3 spells CASSKGVEGGYTF. In nucleotides, the CDR3 is TGTGCCAGCAGCAAAGGGGTGGAAGGTGGCTACACCTTC.

This clonotype was counted between two and nine times. The rearrangement joins TRBV12-3 or TRBV12-4 to TRBJ1-2, with TRBD1 as a possible D gene (5 bases). This CDR3 spans 13 amino acids. Between the trimmed V and J ends, which lost 2 bases and 7 bases, there was a span of 11 bases. The CDR3 bases are TGTGCCAGCAGTTTAAACCAGGGTGGTGGCTACACCTTC. It encodes CASSLNQGGGYTF.

This clonotype was found many times. The J gene is TRBJ2-7, the V gene TRBV15; 9 nucleotides line up with TRBD1. The CDR3 has 15 residues. Germline-derived CDR1 and CDR2 are LNHNV and YYDKDF (reference sequence). Germline trimming cut 5 bases from V and 2 bases from J; bases unmatched to any gene: 7. The CDR3 protein is CATSGPGTGTYEQYF. The CDR3 DNA follows: TGTGCCACCAGCGGTCCCGGGACAGGGACCTACGAGCAGTACTTC.

The CDR3 protein is CASSQSPGVGSPLHF. CDR3 bases: TGTGCCAGCAGCCAATCCCCGGGGGTGGGGTCACCCCTCCACTTT. The chain joins TRBV7-3 to TRBJ1-6, with D tentatively TRBD1 (5 bases). Trimming removed 5 bases at V and 10 bases at J, with 18 bases between. Germline values: CDR1 SGHTA, CDR2 FQGTGA. This CDR3 has 15 residues.

This clonotype was found many times. The V call is TRBV20-1, the J call TRBJ2-5, with D possibly TRBD2 on 6 matching bases. The CDR3 spans 13 residues. The ends were cut back, 6 bases at V and 3 bases at J, with 14 bases in the middle. The V gene's germline CDR1 is DFQATT and CDR2 SNEGSKA (reference sequence). CDR3 protein: CSANDGGKETQYF. In nucleotides, the CDR3 is TGCAGTGCCAACGATGGGGGGAAAGAGACCCAGTACTTC.

The table lists this clonotype with a count of one. The chain uses TRBV12-3 or TRBV12-4 and TRBJ1-1; D unresolved. CDR3 size: 13 residues. V lost 6 bases and J 5 bases, leaving 13 bases between the germline ends. The CDR3 protein is CASRVGPGTEAFF. The CDR3 DNA is TGTGCCAGCAGGGTCGGACCTGGGACTGAAGCTTTCTTT.

The chain uses TRBV11-2 and TRBJ2-7; possibly TRBD1 or TRBD2 for D (5 bases each). This CDR3 is 12 amino acids long. Looked up from germline, CDR1 is SGHAT and CDR2 is FQNNGV. Trimming pared 11 bases from V and 7 bases from J, leaving 18 bases between. The CDR3 is CAWSVFGGEQYF. In DNA form, the CDR3 reads TGTGCCTGGAGTGTATTTGGGGGAGAGCAGTACTTC.

The chain employs TRBV11-1 and TRBJ2-2, with 14 bases fitting TRBD2. The CDR3 runs 16 residues. V was pared by 6 bases and J by 5 bases, with 5 bases of the junction left unmatched. Germline loops: CDR1 SGHAT, CDR2 FQDESV (reference sequence). This chain's CDR3 is CASRLGTSGSTGELFF. For the CDR3, the DNA is TGTGCCAGCAGACTAGGGACTAGCGGGAGTACCGGGGAGCTGTTTTTT. Full variable domain (remainder filled in from reference TRBV11-1 and TRBJ2-2): EAEVAQSPRYKITEKSQAVAFWCDPISGHATLYWYRQILGQGPELLVQFQDESVVDDSQLPKDRFSAERLKGVDSTLKIQPAELGDSAMYLCASRLGTSGSTGELFFGEGSRLTVL.

The CDR3 bases are TGTGCCAGTAGCGGTCGTACGGAGGGCGACACTGAAGCTTTCTTT. Its translation is CASSGRTEGDTEAFF. V and J are TRBV19 and TRBJ1-1; no reliable D call. CDR3 size: 15 residues. V lost 6 bases and J 3 bases, leaving 17 bases between the germline ends. CDR1 is LNHDA and CDR2 is SQIVND in the germline V gene (reference sequence). Full variable domain (rest looked up from reference TRBV19 and TRBJ1-1): DGGITQSPKYLFRKEGQNVTLSCEQNLNHDAMYWYRQDPGQGLRLIYYSQIVNDFQKGDIAEGYSVSREKKESFPLTVTSAQKNPTAFYLCASSGRTEGDTEAFFGQGTRLTVV.

This clonotype was observed at least ten times. The rearrangement links TRBV6-1 to TRBJ2-5; 8 nucleotides match TRBD2. The germline V gene has CDR1 MNHNS and CDR2 SASEGT. The CDR3 totals 14 residues. V was pared by 6 bases and J by 5 bases, with 8 bases of the junction left unmatched. The DNA of the CDR3 is TGTGCCAGCAGCGAACTAGGCGGGAGGGAGACCCAGTACTTC. Protein product: CASSELGGRETQYF.

This clonotype appeared many times. V is TRBV28 and J is TRBJ1-3; TRBD1 might be the D (6 bases). The germline V and J ends were trimmed by 5 bases and 6 bases, with 11 bases remaining between them. The CDR3 loop spans 13 amino acids. Germline-derived CDR1 and CDR2 are MDHEN and SYDVKM. The DNA for the CDR3 is TGTGCCAGCAGTCCACAGGGTGCAAACACCATATATTTT. Residues: CASSPQGANTIYF. Full variable domain (missing parts from reference TRBV28 and TRBJ1-3): DVKVTQSSRYLVKRTGEKVFLECVQDMDHENMFWYRQDPGLGLRLIYFSYDVKMKEKGDIPEGYSVSREKKERFSLILESASTNQTSMYLCASSPQGANTIYFGEGSWLTVV.

This clonotype was counted a single time. This chain connects TRBV12-3 or TRBV12-4 to TRBJ2-7, with 7 bases aligning to TRBD1. The CDR3 totals 17 residues. The J segment lost 6 bases and the V segment lost 3 bases, leaving 17 bases of the junction unmatched. The CDR3 loop is CASSFYRVGTVGSEQYF. CDR3 DNA sequence: TGTGCCAGCAGTTTTTATCGAGTGGGGACAGTGGGGTCCGAGCAGTACTTC.

This clonotype was detected many times. The rearrangement uses TRBV12-3 or TRBV12-4 and TRBJ1-2, with D perhaps matching TRBD1 (6 bases). This CDR3 region has 13 residues. V was trimmed by 10 bases and J by 6 bases, leaving 18 bases between them. The CDR3 DNA is TGTGCCACCACTCGAAGGGGGGTTAATGGCTACACCTTC. It specifies CATTRRGVNGYTF.

The CDR3 protein is CAVADQPQHF. The CDR3 DNA reads as TGTGCCGTGGCAGATCAGCCCCAGCATTTT. V is TRBV28 and J is TRBJ1-5; no clear D. Deletions cut 11 bases from V and 5 bases from J, with 7 bases between. Germline V gene data show CDR1 as MDHEN and CDR2 as SYDVKM. This CDR3 spans 10 amino acids.

V gene TRBV29-1 combines with J gene TRBJ2-5, with D possibly called TRBD1 or TRBD2 (5 bases each). CDR1 and CDR2 from the germline V gene are SQVTM and ANQGSEA. Trimming cost V 4 bases and J 5 bases, with 17 bases left between them. The CDR3 sequence is 14 residues long. The DNA for the CDR3 is TGCAGCGTTGGAGTTGTGGGGGTCCGGGAGACCCAGTACTTC. It translates to CSVGVVGVRETQYF.

Many counts were recorded for this clonotype. The J gene is TRBJ2-5, the V gene TRBV7-2; the D gene is possibly TRBD1 (6 bases). Germline CDR1 SGHTA, CDR2 FQGNSA. The CDR3 runs 14 residues. The ends were cut back, 5 bases at V and 1 base at J, with 11 bases in the middle. The CDR3 coding sequence is TGTGCCAGCAGCAAAAGGACAGTCCAAGAGACCCAGTACTTC. It is translated as CASSKRTVQETQYF.

The chain is built from TRBV30 and TRBJ2-5, with D uncertain. CDR1 is GTSNPN, CDR2 SVGIG, per germline (reference sequence). The CDR3 runs to 13 residues. Deletions cut 5 bases from V and 5 bases from J, with 15 bases between. CDR3 residues: CAWVIEARETQYF. In DNA form, the CDR3 reads TGTGCCTGGGTAATCGAAGCCAGGGAGACCCAGTACTTC.

This clonotype occurred many times. The J gene is TRBJ2-7, the V gene TRBV11-2; TRBD2 agrees at 8 bases. Trimming took 6 bases from V and 0 from J; bases not matched to a gene: 7. In germline, CDR1 is SGHAT, CDR2 FQNNGV. CDR3 length: 15 residues. CDR3 sequence reads: CASRPHSGTSYEQYF. In DNA form, the CDR3 reads TGTGCCAGCAGACCACATAGCGGGACCTCCTACGAGCAGTACTTC.

Ten or more counts support this clonotype. CDR3 loop: CASSLGVGGNSPLHF. CDR3 nucleotide sequence: TGCGCCAGCAGCTTGGGGGTCGGCGGGAATTCACCCCTCCACTTT. The V gene is TRBV5-1, the J gene TRBJ1-6; D gene unclear. Germline CDR1 and CDR2: SGHRS and YFSETQ. The CDR3 extends over 15 amino acids. Trimming took off 0 bases at V and 7 bases at J, with 11 bases between the two ends.

This clonotype was seen repeatedly, ten times or more. The rearrangement joins TRBV2 to TRBJ2-7, with TRBD1 matching over 9 bases. CDR1 SNHLY and CDR2 FYNNEI come from the germline V gene. There are 13 residues in the CDR3. V lost 7 bases to trimming and J lost 5 bases; unmatched junction nucleotides: 6. CDR3 in amino acids: CASNKDRGHEQYF. In DNA form, the CDR3 reads TGTGCCAGCAATAAGGACAGGGGCCACGAGCAGTACTTC. Full variable domain (remainder filled in from reference TRBV2 and TRBJ2-7): EPEVTQTPSHQVTQMGQEVILRCVPISNHLYFYWYRQILGQKVEFLVSFYNNEISEKSEIFDDQFSVERPDGSNFTLKIRSTKLEDSAMYFCASNKDRGHEQYFGPGTRLTVT.

The sample holds one count of this clonotype. This sequence joins TRBV28 and TRBJ1-2; possibly TRBD1 for D (6 bases). The CDR3 contains 12 residues. Trimming shortened V by 4 bases and J by 7 bases, and 10 bases separated the two germline ends. CDR1 is MDHEN and CDR2 is SYDVKM in the germline V gene. CDR3 sequence (DNA): TGTGCCAGCAGTTCGCCAGGGGCTGGCTACACCTTC. This codes for CASSSPGAGYTF.

This clonotype was picked up many times. The chain uses TRBV5-1 and TRBJ2-5, with a weak D call TRBD1 (6 bases). Germline-derived CDR1 and CDR2 are SGHRS and YFSETQ. V was cut by 4 bases and J by 4 bases, with 20 bases left in between. This CDR3 contains 16 residues. CDR3 residues: CASSLRQALPLETQYF. CDR3 nucleotides: TGCGCCAGCAGCCTAAGACAGGCACTTCCGTTAGAGACCCAGTACTTC.

This clonotype was recorded at least ten times. The CDR3 bases are TGTGCCAGCAGGGCAGGGGGAACCCAGTACTTC. This gives the protein CASRAGGTQYF. The V and J genes are TRBV14 and TRBJ2-5, with TRBD1 identical over 7 bases. This CDR3 contains 11 residues. With V trimmed by 6 bases and J by 8 bases, 3 bases remained unmatched. CDR1 is SGHDN, CDR2 FVKESK, per germline.

This clonotype was observed many times. The chain is built from TRBV12-5 and TRBJ2-2; 9 positions match TRBD2. From germline, CDR1 is LGHNT and CDR2 FRNRAP. V was clipped by 3 bases and J by 5 bases; unmatched bases: 1. This CDR3 spans 14 amino acids. The CDR3 region is CASGLSGGTGELFF. CDR3 bases: TGTGCTAGTGGTTTAAGCGGGGGGACCGGGGAGCTGTTTTTT. The full variable domain, its missing parts supplied by reference TRBV12-5 and TRBJ2-2, is DARVTQTPRHKVTEMGQEVTMRCQPILGHNTVFWYRQTMMQGLELLAYFRNRAPLDDSGMPKDRFSAEMPDATLATLKIQPSEPRDSAVYFCASGLSGGTGELFFGEGSRLTVL.

This sequence joins TRBV12-3 or TRBV12-4 and TRBJ2-7; 8 nucleotides align to TRBD1. The CDR3 runs 15 residues. J lost 3 bases, V lost 5 bases, and 9 bases had no gene match. The CDR3 region has the DNA TGTGCCAGCAGTCCATGGACAGGGTCGCGCTACGAGCAGTACTTC. Translation gives CASSPWTGSRYEQYF.

This clonotype was observed at least ten times. V gene TRBV5-1 combines with J gene TRBJ1-1; no firm D call. This CDR3 is 14 amino acids long. V lost 9 bases to trimming and J lost 2 bases, with 17 bases between them. Germline assignment: CDR1 SGHRS and CDR2 YFSETQ. DNA for the CDR3: TGCGCCACCCGGCGTGGTGGTCGAAACACTGAAGCTTTCTTT. This sequence encodes CATRRGGRNTEAFF.

This sequence joins TRBV28 and TRBJ2-7; TRBD1 agrees at 7 bases. The trim removed 6 bases at V and 0 bases at J, leaving 5 bases unmatched. The CDR3 totals 14 residues. CDR1 and CDR2 (germline): MDHEN, SYDVKM. CDR3 in DNA: TGTGCCAGCAGGGACCGGGACAGCTCCTACGAGCAGTACTTC. Translation gives CASRDRDSSYEQYF. Supplemented by reference TRBV28 and TRBJ2-7, the full variable domain reads DVKVTQSSRYLVKRTGEKVFLECVQDMDHENMFWYRQDPGLGLRLIYFSYDVKMKEKGDIPEGYSVSREKKERFSLILESASTNQTSMYLCASRDRDSSYEQYFGPGTRLTVT.

This clonotype showed up just a few times. The chain employs TRBV12-3 or TRBV12-4 and TRBJ2-7; D call uncertain. V shed 0 bases and J shed 3 bases, with 9 bases lying between them. The CDR3 has 14 amino acids. The CDR3 region is CASSLAGPFYEQYF. The CDR3 DNA follows: TGTGCCAGCAGTTTAGCAGGTCCATTCTACGAGCAGTACTTC.

The table lists this clonotype with a few counts. The chain carries TRBV20-1 and TRBJ2-6; D remains ambiguous. The CDR3 covers 12 residues. The germline gives CDR1 DFQATT, CDR2 SNEGSKA (reference sequence). Trimming took 6 bases from V and 1 from J, leaving 4 bases between them. The CDR3 loop is CSAKSGANVLTF. Written as DNA, the CDR3 is TGCAGTGCCAAGTCTGGGGCCAACGTCCTGACTTTC.

This clonotype showed up many times. The chain joins TRBV12-3 or TRBV12-4 to TRBJ1-5, with a tentative D call TRBD1 (5 bases). Trimming cost V 10 bases and J 6 bases, with 16 bases left between them. This CDR3 spans 13 amino acids. DNA of the CDR3: TGTGCCACTACAGGAGACCTTGGTCAGCCCCAGCATTTT. Translated, it gives CATTGDLGQPQHF.